The 29 T cell receptor beta chains presented below share a single source sample, sequenced in a study of T cell changes during pregnancy in multiple sclerosis. Method: immunoSEQ multiplex PCR; TCRdb's copy keeps in-frame clones and lacks some. The repertoire includes approximately 32,000 clones, around 90% of them detected once, and approximately 5% sits in the top ten. The sample in question was CD8+ T cells from peripheral blood mononuclear cells, obtained in the first trimester of pregnancy. The receptor source for this set is a female donor with multiple sclerosis, enrolled in a pregnancy study.

CDR3 residues: CASSYGTGASYEQYF. CDR3 coding DNA: TGTGCCAGTAGTTACGGGACAGGAGCCTCCTACGAGCAGTACTTC. The rearrangement joins TRBV19 to TRBJ2-7; 8 bases are a match to TRBD1. The V and J ends lost 5 bases and 0 bases, in that order; junction bases with no gene match: 6. The CDR3 runs 15 residues. The germline V gene has CDR1 LNHDA and CDR2 SQIVND (reference sequence).

The rearrangement links TRBV5-3 to TRBJ1-2; a possible D gene is TRBD1 (5 bases). TRBV5-3 qualifies as an ORF whose function is uncertain. V lost 0 bases and J lost 5, with 17 bases in between. This CDR3 region has 16 residues. CDR3 sequence: CARSLARRRGSYGYTF. The CDR3 bases are TGTGCCAGAAGCTTGGCCAGGAGGCGGGGCTCATATGGCTACACCTTC.

The V call is TRBV9, the J call TRBJ2-2, with 14 bases that match TRBD2. The germline V gene has CDR1 SGDLS and CDR2 YYNGEE. CDR3 length equals 19 residues. V shed 1 base, J shed 3 bases, and the junction held 8 bases outside the gene matches. Written as DNA, the CDR3 is TGTGCCAGCAGCGTACACACCGGGACTAGCGGGAGAGACACCGGGGAGCTGTTTTTT. It encodes CASSVHTGTSGRDTGELFF.

The chain is built from TRBV7-9 and TRBJ1-5; D is uncertain. Trimming shortened V by 1 base and J by 9 bases, and 7 bases separated the two germline ends. There are 12 residues in the CDR3. Germline V gene lookup returns CDR1 SEHNR and CDR2 FQNEAQ (reference sequence). DNA of the CDR3: TGTGCCAGCAGCTTAGGGAGTGTGCCCCAGCATTTT. Its translation: CASSLGSVPQHF.

This chain links TRBV7-9 with TRBJ2-7; 7 bases line up with TRBD1. The V gene's germline CDR1 is SEHNR and CDR2 FQNEAQ (reference sequence). This CDR3 has 14 residues. V lost 5 bases, J lost 5 bases, and 9 bases stayed unmatched. CDR3: CASSHGTDGDEQYF. The CDR3 DNA is TGTGCCAGCAGCCATGGGACAGACGGGGACGAGCAGTACTTC.

The rearrangement uses TRBV27 and TRBJ2-7, with D unclear. The ends were cut back, 2 bases at V and 3 bases at J, with 14 bases in the middle. Germline-derived CDR1 and CDR2 are MNHEY and SMNVEV (reference sequence). The CDR3 is 15 amino acids. CDR3 loop: CASSLSVELIYEQYF. The CDR3 DNA is TGTGCCAGCAGTTTAAGCGTAGAACTGATCTACGAGCAGTACTTC.

The chain has TRBV5-6 and TRBJ2-1; D is perhaps TRBD1 (6 bases). Germline lookup yields CDR1 SGHDT and CDR2 YYEEEE. CDR3 length equals 14 residues. Trimming cost V 0 bases and J 3 bases, with 7 bases left between them. CDR3 sequence reads: CASSLGTDYNEQFF. CDR3 sequence (DNA): TGTGCCAGCAGCTTGGGGACAGACTACAATGAGCAGTTCTTC.

The chain is built from TRBV13 and TRBJ1-4; no definite D call. This CDR3 contains 15 residues. In germline, CDR1 is PRHDT, CDR2 FYEKMQ (reference sequence). V was clipped by 5 bases and J by 6 bases, with 16 bases between them. CDR3 coding DNA: TGTGCCAGCAGCCCACACACGACTAACGATGAAAAACTGTTTTTT. Translating it yields CASSPHTTNDEKLFF.

CDR3: CASVARGDTEAFF. The CDR3 nucleotides are TGTGCCAGCGTTGCCAGGGGAGACACTGAAGCTTTCTTT. The J gene is TRBJ1-1, the V gene TRBV19; weak D call: TRBD1 (6 bases). The CDR3 is 13 amino acids. V lost 9 bases to trimming and J lost 3 bases, with 14 bases between them. Per the germline V gene, CDR1 is LNHDA and CDR2 is SQIVND (reference sequence). The variable domain in full, completed from reference TRBV19 and TRBJ1-1, reads DGGITQSPKYLFRKEGQNVTLSCEQNLNHDAMYWYRQDPGQGLRLIYYSQIVNDFQKGDIAEGYSVSREKKESFPLTVTSAQKNPTAFYLCASVARGDTEAFFGQGTRLTVV.

The chain carries TRBV11-2 and TRBJ1-3; D is uncertain. Germline V lookup: CDR1 SGHAT, CDR2 FQNNGV. This CDR3 has 15 residues. Trimming pared 1 base from V and 4 bases from J, leaving 11 bases between. For the CDR3, the DNA is TGTGCCAGCAGCTTAGGGTTCTCCGGGGGAAACACCATATATTTT. This translates into CASSLGFSGGNTIYF.

V and J are TRBV4-3 and TRBJ2-2; 14 positions agree with TRBD2. This CDR3 contains 18 residues. The V segment lost 3 bases and the J segment 7 bases; nucleotides outside the gene matches: 10. The germline CDR1 and CDR2 sequences are LGHNA and YSLEER. In nucleotides, the CDR3 is TGCGCCAGCAGCCACGACAACCCGGGACTAGCGGGGGTCGGGGAGCTGTTTTTT. Translation: CASSHDNPGLAGVGELFF.

J is TRBJ1-2 and V is TRBV28; D is perhaps TRBD1 (5 bases). The CDR3 covers 13 residues. The V and J ends lost 8 bases and 6 bases respectively, with 16 bases between them. Germline CDR1 reads MDHEN; CDR2 reads SYDVKM. The CDR3 nucleotides are TGTGCCAGCCGATCCCAGGGATTGAATGGCTACACCTTC. The encoded protein is CASRSQGLNGYTF.

CDR3 in DNA: TGTGCCAGCAGCCAAGATCGGCGGGCCAGCACAGATACGCAGTATTTT. Protein: CASSQDRRASTDTQYF. The chain is built from TRBV14 and TRBJ2-3; D possibly corresponds to TRBD2 (5 bases). Trimming removed 0 bases at V and 0 bases at J, with 10 bases between. CDR3 length: 16 residues. Germline CDR1 is SGHDN and CDR2 is FVKESK.

The chain combines TRBV11-2 with TRBJ2-7, with 8 bases aligning to TRBD1. J was trimmed by 3 bases and V by 4 bases; bases with no gene match: 8. The CDR3 is 15 residues long. Per germline, CDR1 SGHAT and CDR2 FQNNGV. The CDR3 DNA follows: TGTGCCAGCAGCTCCGACAGGGGAAGAGTCTACGAGCAGTACTTC. Translation gives CASSSDRGRVYEQYF.

The chain employs TRBV19 and TRBJ2-1; D is unclear. V lost 3 bases and J lost 1, with 7 bases in between. The CDR3 sequence is 14 residues long. The germline V gene has CDR1 LNHDA and CDR2 SQIVND (reference sequence). The CDR3 loop is CASSIPGSYNEQFF. CDR3 nucleotide sequence: TGTGCCAGTAGTATTCCCGGGTCCTACAATGAGCAGTTCTTC.

Notes on this clone: The conserved phenylalanine or tryptophan normally closing the CDR3 is absent here, so this likely arose from a read error. Because the CDR3's place on the DNA is in doubt, the DNA is left out and the CDR3 is given as listed by TCRdb. V is TRBV30 and J is TRBJ2-7; the listed D gene, TRBD2, was not tested against the DNA. The CDR3 contains 11 residues when both ends are counted. Looked up from germline, CDR1 is GTSNPN and CDR2 is SVGIG (reference sequence). The CDR3 reads CAWSVGLAGAL.

V and J are TRBV14 and TRBJ2-3, with 7 bases fitting TRBD1. The CDR3 consists of 16 residues. The germline V gene encodes CDR1 SGHDN and CDR2 FVKESK. V gave up 0 bases and J gave up 3 bases; unmatched junction bases: 6. CDR3 sequence: CASSQERGGGTDTQYF. DNA of the CDR3: TGTGCCAGCAGCCAAGAGCGAGGGGGCGGGACAGATACGCAGTATTTT.

This clone was counted only a few times. This chain joins TRBV7-9 and TRBJ1-1; TRBD1 aligns across 9 bases. Trimming removed 11 bases from V and 1 base from J; junction bases left unmatched: 2. CDR1 and CDR2 (germline): SEHNR, FQNEAQ (reference sequence). The CDR3 extends over 12 amino acids. This chain's CDR3 is CAGGQGNTEAFF. CDR3 sequence (DNA): TGTGCCGGGGGACAGGGGAACACTGAAGCTTTCTTT. The complete variable domain, with remaining parts taken from reference TRBV7-9 and TRBJ1-1, reads DTGVSQNPRHKITKRGQNVTFRCDPISEHNRLYWYRQTLGQGPEFLTYFQNEAQLEKSRLLSDRFSAERPKGSFSTLEIQRTEQGDSAMYLCAGGQGNTEAFFGQGTRLTVV.

The V gene is TRBV5-4, the J gene TRBJ2-3, with D uncertain. The V gene's germline CDR1 is SGHNT and CDR2 YYREEE (reference sequence). Trimming took 4 bases from V and 2 from J, leaving 5 bases between them. CDR3 length: 12 residues. The CDR3 bases are TGTGCCAGCAGCGGCCTCACAGATACGCAGTATTTT. It yields the protein CASSGLTDTQYF.

The V call is TRBV28, the J call TRBJ1-5; D is unresolved. This CDR3 spans 16 amino acids. Germline CDR1 is MDHEN and CDR2 is SYDVKM. Trimming left V 6 bases short and J 5 bases short, with 20 bases between. The CDR3 spells CASSLYRSTAHQPQHF. CDR3 nucleotide sequence: TGTGCCAGCAGCCTATATCGGTCTACAGCTCATCAGCCCCAGCATTTT.

The chain carries TRBV30 and TRBJ1-1; the match to TRBD1 covers 7 bases. CDR1 is GTSNPN and CDR2 is SVGIG in the germline V gene (reference sequence). The CDR3 has 13 amino acids. Trimming took 5 bases from V and 2 from J; bases not matched to a gene: 5. CDR3 in DNA: TGTGCCTGGTGGGGACAGCTTAACACTGAAGCTTTCTTT. Translation: CAWWGQLNTEAFF.

This rearrangement joins TRBV13 to TRBJ2-7; 8 positions agree with TRBD1. Germline CDR1 reads PRHDT; CDR2 reads FYEKMQ (reference sequence). CDR3 length equals 15 residues. Losses at the gene ends were 0 bases for V and 2 bases for J; bases not matched to a gene: 3. The CDR3 sequence is CASSLGGTGAYEQYF. The CDR3 nucleotides read TGTGCCAGCAGCTTAGGCGGGACAGGAGCCTACGAGCAGTACTTC.

The V gene is TRBV2, the J gene TRBJ2-3; TRBD2 aligns across 13 bases. V was pared by 1 base and J by 1 base, with 5 bases of the junction left unmatched. The germline CDR1 and CDR2 sequences are SNHLY and FYNNEI. The CDR3 has 18 amino acids. CDR3 in DNA: TGTGCCAGCAGTGAAGAACTAGGACTAGCGGGGGGCACAGATACGCAGTATTTT. Amino acid sequence: CASSEELGLAGGTDTQYF.

The rearrangement uses TRBV13 and TRBJ1-2; the D is unclear. CDR1 and CDR2 from the germline V gene are PRHDT and FYEKMQ (reference sequence). The CDR3 is 14 amino acids. Trimming took off 5 bases at V and 2 bases at J, with 12 bases between the two ends. The CDR3 loop reads CASSAAGSNYGYTF. The CDR3 coding sequence is TGTGCCAGCAGCGCCGCGGGGTCCAACTATGGCTACACCTTC.

This chain joins TRBV6-1 and TRBJ2-1; 15 positions match TRBD2. Germline CDR1 is MNHNS and CDR2 is SASEGT. Trimming cost V 7 bases and J 12 bases; bases outside gene matches: 7. The CDR3 totals 14 residues. CDR3 nucleotide sequence: TGTGCCAGCACCGGACTAGCGGGAGGGGTGGGGCAGTTCTTC. Translated: CASTGLAGGVGQFF.

The rearrangement joins TRBV27 to TRBJ1-5, with TRBD1 matching over 7 bases. The CDR3 totals 14 residues. Germline V lookup: CDR1 MNHEY, CDR2 SMNVEV (reference sequence). Trimming took 8 bases from V and 2 from J; bases not matched to a gene: 6. The CDR3 loop reads CASRTGVGNQPQHF. The CDR3, as DNA: TGTGCCAGCCGAACAGGGGTGGGCAATCAGCCCCAGCATTTT.

This sequence joins TRBV6-1 and TRBJ1-2; TRBD1 agrees at 7 bases. J lost 5 bases, V lost 2 bases, and 14 bases had no gene match. The CDR3 contains 17 residues. The germline CDR1 and CDR2 sequences are MNHNS and SASEGT. The CDR3 DNA sequence: TGTGCCAGCAGTGAACGGGCAGGGGGAAGTCATTGGTATGGCTACACCTTC. Translation: CASSERAGGSHWYGYTF.

This chain's CDR3 is CASSYRRDIGNTIYF. In DNA, the CDR3 is TGTGCCAGCAGTTATCGCAGGGACATTGGAAACACCATATATTTT. This chain joins TRBV6-5 and TRBJ1-3; D is possibly TRBD1 (6 bases). Trimming took 3 bases from V and 3 from J, leaving 12 bases between them. CDR1 is MNHEY, CDR2 SVGAGI, per germline. The CDR3 runs 15 residues.

The chain uses TRBV29-1 and TRBJ2-1, with a tentative D call TRBD1 (5 bases). V was trimmed by 3 bases and J by 4 bases, leaving 7 bases between them. The CDR3 is 12 amino acids. Germline-derived CDR1 and CDR2 are SQVTM and ANQGSEA. CDR3 DNA sequence: TGCAGCGTTGAGGGGCAGTACAATGAGCAGTTCTTC. Amino acid sequence: CSVEGQYNEQFF.